This TCR beta chain came from a study of graft-versus-host responses after intestinal transplantation. For the study at large: Tacrolimus and steroids were given for three to four years to all recipients after anti-thymocyte globulin induction.

Only in-frame clones appear in the TCRdb table, and some are missing; sequencing was by immunoSEQ multiplex PCR. The sample lists 100,000 to 140,000 clones, about nine tenths occurring once. To note about this clone: What it binds is not known.

The germline V gene encodes CDR1 SQVTM and CDR2 ANQGSEA. The CDR3 contains 13 residues. Trimming left V 4 bases short and J 1 base short, with 9 bases between. This sequence was found in a human donor who was the organ donor for an intestinal transplant. Sequenced material: unstimulated CD4+ T cells sorted from spleen or lymph node cells, taken before transplant. This chain links TRBV29-1 with TRBJ2-3; no definite D call. CDR3 residues: CSVALRGTDTQYF. The CDR3 nucleotides are TGCAGCGTTGCGCTGAGAGGCACAGATACGCAGTATTTT.